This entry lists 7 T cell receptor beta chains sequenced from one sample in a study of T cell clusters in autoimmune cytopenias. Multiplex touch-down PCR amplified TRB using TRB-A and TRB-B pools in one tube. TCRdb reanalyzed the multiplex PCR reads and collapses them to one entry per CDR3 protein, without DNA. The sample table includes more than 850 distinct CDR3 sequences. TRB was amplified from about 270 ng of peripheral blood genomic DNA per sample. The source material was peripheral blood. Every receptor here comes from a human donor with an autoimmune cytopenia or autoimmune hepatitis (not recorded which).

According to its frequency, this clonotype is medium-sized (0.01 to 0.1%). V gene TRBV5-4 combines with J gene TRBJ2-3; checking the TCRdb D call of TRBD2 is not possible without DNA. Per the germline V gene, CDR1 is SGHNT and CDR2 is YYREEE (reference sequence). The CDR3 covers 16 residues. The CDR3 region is CASSAPPSGLTDTQYF.

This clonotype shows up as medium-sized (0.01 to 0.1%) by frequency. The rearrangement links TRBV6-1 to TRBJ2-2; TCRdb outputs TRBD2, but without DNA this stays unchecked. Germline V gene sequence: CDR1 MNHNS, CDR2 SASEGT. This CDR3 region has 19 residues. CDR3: CASSVFQSVAGRNTGELFF.

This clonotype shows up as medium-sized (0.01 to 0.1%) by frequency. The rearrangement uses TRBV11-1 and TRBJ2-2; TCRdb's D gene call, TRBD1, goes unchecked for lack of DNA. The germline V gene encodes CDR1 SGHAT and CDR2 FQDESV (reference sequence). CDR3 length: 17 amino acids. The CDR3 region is CASSLYTREPRTGELFF.

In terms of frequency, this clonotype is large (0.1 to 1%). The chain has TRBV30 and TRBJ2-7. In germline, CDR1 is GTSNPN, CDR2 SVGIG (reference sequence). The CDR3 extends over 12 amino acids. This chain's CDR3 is CAWSDRSYEQYF.

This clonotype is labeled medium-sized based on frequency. The CDR3 spells CASLSGGYGDTQYF. This chain uses TRBV7-9 with TRBJ2-3; the D call from TCRdb, TRBD2, cannot be confirmed without DNA. Germline loops: CDR1 SEHNR, CDR2 FQNEAQ (reference sequence). This CDR3 contains 14 residues.

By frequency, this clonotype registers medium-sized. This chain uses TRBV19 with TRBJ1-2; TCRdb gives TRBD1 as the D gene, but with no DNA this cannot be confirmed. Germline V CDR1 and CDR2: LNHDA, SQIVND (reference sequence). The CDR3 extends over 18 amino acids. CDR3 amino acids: CASSTQGVYLSANYGYTF.

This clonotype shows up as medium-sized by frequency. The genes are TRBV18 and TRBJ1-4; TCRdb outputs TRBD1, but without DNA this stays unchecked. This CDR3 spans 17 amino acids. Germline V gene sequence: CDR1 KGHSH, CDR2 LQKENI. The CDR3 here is CASSPTLDTPTNEKLFF.